The 10 T cell receptor beta chains below were found in one sample sequenced in a study of blood T cell repertoires in COVID-19. Here immunoSEQ multiplex PCR was the method, and the copy in TCRdb shows in-frame clones only, minus some. The sample yields tens of thousands of clones, 80% to 85% seen once. What was sequenced was peripheral blood. Receptors were obtained from a woman aged 55-70 years with acute or convalescent COVID-19.

This chain connects TRBV6-5 to TRBJ1-2; TRBD1 matches at 7 bases. The length of the CDR3 is 12 residues. Trimming removed 6 bases from V and 7 bases from J; junction bases left unmatched: 5. CDR1 is MNHEY and CDR2 is SVGAGI in the germline V gene. The CDR3 loop reads CASSTTGFGYTF. The CDR3 DNA reads as TGTGCCAGCAGCACGACAGGGTTTGGCTACACCTTC.

The CDR3 loop is CSVGTGVGYTF. CDR3 DNA: TGCAGCGTTGGTACGGGAGTCGGCTACACCTTC. This chain links TRBV29-1 with TRBJ1-2, with no clear D. Looked up from germline, CDR1 is SQVTM and CDR2 is ANQGSEA. The CDR3 length is 11 residues. V shed 4 bases and J shed 8 bases, with 11 bases lying between them. The variable domain in full, completed from reference TRBV29-1 and TRBJ1-2, reads SAVISQKPSRDICQRGTSLTIQCQVDSQVTMMFWYRQQPGQSLTLIATANQGSEATYESGFVIDKFPISRPNLTFSTLTVSNMSPEDSSIYLCSVGTGVGYTFGSGTRLTVV.

V gene TRBV29-1 combines with J gene TRBJ2-7; 9 nucleotides line up with TRBD1. The ends lost 7 bases at V and 5 bases at J; junction bases unmatched: 12. Per the germline V gene, CDR1 is SQVTM and CDR2 is ANQGSEA. The CDR3 sequence is 14 residues long. The CDR3 bases are TGCAGCGCTCTTTTCCGGGACAGGGCAAACGAGCAGTACTTC. This sequence encodes CSALFRDRANEQYF.

There are a few counts of this clone. The sample holds other DNA sequences that translate to the same CDR3. The rearrangement uses TRBV12-3 or TRBV12-4 and TRBJ1-2, with 7 bases aligning to TRBD1. This CDR3 region has 13 residues. Germline trimming cut 5 bases from V and 8 bases from J; bases unmatched to any gene: 8. The CDR3 is CASSQGTARGYTF. The CDR3 bases are TGTGCCAGCAGTCAGGGGACAGCTCGGGGCTACACCTTC.

The J gene is TRBJ2-1, the V gene TRBV5-1, with D possibly TRBD2 on 7 matching bases. Trimming took off 0 bases at V and 8 bases at J, with 18 bases between the two ends. Germline V gives CDR1 SGHRS, CDR2 YFSETQ. The CDR3 contains 16 residues. The CDR3 is CASSLEGGALSDEQFF. In DNA, the CDR3 is TGCGCCAGCAGCTTGGAAGGGGGGGCCCTTTCGGATGAGCAGTTCTTC.

The V call is TRBV4-1, the J call TRBJ1-4; 11 bases fit TRBD1. Germline V gene data show CDR1 as MGHRA and CDR2 as YSYEKL. The J segment lost 4 bases and the V segment lost 4 bases, leaving 8 bases of the junction unmatched. The CDR3 spans 17 residues. CDR3 bases: TGCGCCAGCAGCCGTCTGTCCGGGACAGGGGGTAATGAAAAACTGTTTTTT. Translating it yields CASSRLSGTGGNEKLFF.

The chain combines TRBV2 with TRBJ1-6, with 11 bases aligning to TRBD1. V gave up 8 bases and J gave up 5 bases; unmatched junction bases: 5. In germline, CDR1 is SNHLY, CDR2 FYNNEI. This CDR3 contains 15 residues. The CDR3 here is CASAPGQGDNSPLHF. CDR3 sequence (DNA): TGTGCCAGCGCTCCGGGACAGGGGGATAATTCACCCCTCCACTTT.

The V gene is TRBV3-1 (or the pseudogene TRBV3-2), the J gene TRBJ1-6, with D tentatively TRBD1 (6 bases). The germline gives CDR1 LGHDT, CDR2 YNNKEL (reference sequence). The CDR3 is made up of 15 amino acids. Trimming took 4 bases from V and 5 from J, leaving 12 bases between them. The CDR3 sequence: CASSPRQAHNSPLHF. The CDR3 DNA is TGTGCCAGCAGCCCCAGACAGGCCCATAATTCACCCCTCCACTTT.

The chain employs TRBV4-2 and TRBJ2-7; TRBD1 aligns across 9 bases. V dropped 2 bases and J dropped 7; count of bases not matched to a gene: 6. CDR1 is LGHNA and CDR2 is YNFKEQ in the germline V gene. The CDR3 contains 14 residues. CDR3 coding DNA: TGTGCCAGCAGCCAATTGGGACAGGGCCAAGAGCAGTACTTC. This gives the protein CASSQLGQGQEQYF.

The V gene is TRBV19, the J gene TRBJ1-5, with TRBD1 matching 8 bases. The CDR3 runs 13 residues. Trimming cost V 8 bases and J 2 bases; bases outside gene matches: 2. Germline loops: CDR1 LNHDA, CDR2 SQIVND (reference sequence). The CDR3 region is CASLGQGNQPQHF. As DNA, the CDR3 is TGTGCCAGTCTGGGACAGGGCAATCAGCCCCAGCATTTT.